The T cell receptor (beta chain) described here comes from a study of T cells in Graves' hyperthyroidism and ophthalmopathy. General study results and limits: A model of 13 V-J pairs discriminated ophthalmopathy from stable hyperthyroidism. In the blood, most expanded thyroid clonotypes above 0.001 appeared as well.

The V and J ends lost 6 bases and 4 bases, in that order; junction bases with no gene match: 5. Germline V gene lookup returns CDR1 MNHEY and CDR2 SVGEGT. CDR3 length: 13 amino acids. Stable Graves' hyperthyroidism meant no ophthalmopathy progression within 18 months. Source material for PBMCs was around 10 ml fresh peripheral blood. This clonotype was counted many times. Antigen specificity is unknown. From RNA transcripts, TCR beta CDR3 regions were amplified. When the TCR CDR3 underwent first-round RT-PCR, the HTBI primer set was used. TCRdb reprocessed the multiplex PCR reads with MiXCR, giving one entry per CDR3 protein. The profile shows roughly 180,000 distinct CDR3 sequences, over 15% of them singletons.

The sequencing input was blood. The chain carries TRBV6-2 or TRBV6-3 and TRBJ2-5, with TRBD1 matching over 7 bases. This receptor was identified in a woman aged 50 to 60 with Graves' hyperthyroidism. The CDR3: CASSMTGPETQYF. The CDR3 bases are TGTGCCAGCAGCATGACAGGGCCAGAGACCCAGTACTTC.